These T cell receptor beta chains were read from a single sample in a study of cytomegalovirus exposure and HLA in healthy donors. Assay used: immunoSEQ multiplex PCR; TCRdb lists only in-frame clones, some missing. This sample has under 200,000 clones, with about 65% found just once. The specimen sequenced was PBMCs. The receptors were sampled from a woman between 18 and 30 years old in good health and CMV-seropositive. CDR3s include the opening cysteine and the closing phenylalanine or tryptophan. Each record gives: clone size, J gene, D gene, V gene, CDR3 DNA, CDR3 protein. A D gene is named only where the DNA matches it firmly. Clone size is not always given. Where it is, it says once, few, many or a class for expanded clones.

>few|TRBJ1-1|.|TRBV28
TGTGCCAGCAGACGACTGCAGGGAGAAGCTTTCTTT
CASRRLQGEAFF
>.|TRBJ2-7|TRBD1|TRBV4-1
TGCGCCAGCAGCCAATTCGGACAGGGAACATACGAGCAGTACTTC
CASSQFGQGTYEQYF
>.|TRBJ1-4|.|TRBV29-1
TGCAGCGTTGATTCCGGAGGGGAAAAACTGTTTTTT
CSVDSGGEKLFF
>.|TRBJ2-7|.|TRBV15
TGTGCCACCAGCAGAGACCTAGTGGCCAGTTCCTACGAGCAGTACTTC
CATSRDLVASSYEQYF
>.|TRBJ2-5|.|TRBV7-3
TGTGCCAGCAGCTTAAGCGGGAAGACCCAGTACTTC
CASSLSGKTQYF
>.|TRBJ1-1|.|TRBV28
TGTGCCAGCAGGCCCCACGGGAAAAAGAACACTGAAGCTTTCTTT
CASRPHGKKNTEAFF
>.|TRBJ2-7|TRBD1|TRBV5-4
TGTGCCAGCAGCTCAACAGGGGGAGCCTACGAGCAGTACTTC
CASSSTGGAYEQYF
>.|TRBJ2-1|.|TRBV7-9
TGTGCCAGCAGCTTAGAACTAGCCGACAATGAGCAGTTCTTC
CASSLELADNEQFF
>.|TRBJ1-1|TRBD1|TRBV7-9
TGTGCCAGCAGCCTCGACAGGGCTGCAAACACTGAAGCTTTCTTT
CASSLDRAANTEAFF
>.|TRBJ1-1|TRBD1|TRBV30
TGTGCCTGGGGGGACAGCCTGAACACTGAAGCTTTCTTT
CAWGDSLNTEAFF
>.|TRBJ1-5|.|TRBV19
TGTGCCAGTAGTATCCGTTCCGGGACTGGTGGCAATCAGCCCCAGCATTTT
CASSIRSGTGGNQPQHF
>.|TRBJ1-2|.|TRBV5-1
TGCGCCAGCGCCCTACAGGGACACTATGGCTACACCTTC
CASALQGHYGYTF
>.|TRBJ1-3|.|TRBV28
TGTGCCAGCAGCCTAACCCAGGGGCTGCTTGAGGTGTTATCTGGAAACACCATATATTTT
CASSLTQGLLEVLSGNTIYF
>.|TRBJ2-3|TRBD2|TRBV4-2
TGTGCCAGCAGCCACTCCGGGACTAGCGGGAGAGATACGCAGTATTTT
CASSHSGTSGRDTQYF
>.|TRBJ1-1|TRBD1|TRBV7-6
TGTGCCAGCAGCTTAATCCCCCGACAGGGTGTCAGGAACACTGAAGCTTTCTTT
CASSLIPRQGVRNTEAFF
>.|TRBJ1-2|.|TRBV15
TGTGCCACCAGCGGAGGGGACACGGACTATGGCTACACCTTC
CATSGGDTDYGYTF
>.|TRBJ1-2|.|TRBV19
TGTGCCAGTAGTATGGCGGCTGACTGGATGAGGGGCTACACCTTC
CASSMAADWMRGYTF
>.|TRBJ2-2|.|TRBV30
TGTGCCTGGTCAGATTTAACCACCGGGGAGCTGTTTTTT
CAWSDLTTGELFF
>.|TRBJ2-7|.|TRBV28
TGTGCCAGCAGTGAAGAGGGCCCGTACTACGAGCAGTACTTC
CASSEEGPYYEQYF
>.|TRBJ1-4|.|TRBV2
TGTGCCAGCAGTGACGCTGGGAGGGAGCATGAAAAACTGTTTTTT
CASSDAGREHEKLFF
>.|TRBJ2-5|TRBD1|TRBV2
TGTGCCAGCAGGGACGGGGACAGTTTAGAGACCCAGTACTTC
CASRDGDSLETQYF
>once|TRBJ2-5|TRBD1|TRBV6-5
TGTGCCAGCAGTAGGGACAGGGGTCAAGAGACCCAGTACTTC
CASSRDRGQETQYF
>.|TRBJ1-3|.|TRBV5-1
TGCGCCAGCAGCTTGTCGGGGGGCTCTGGAAACACCATATATTTT
CASSLSGGSGNTIYF
>.|TRBJ1-3|.|TRBV9
TGTGCCAGCAGCGTAGCAACAGGGCCGAGCTCTGGAAACACCATATATTTT
CASSVATGPSSGNTIYF
>.|TRBJ1-5|.|TRBV6-1
TGTGCCAGCAGTGTACAGGGAAAGTCTTTCCAAAATCAGCCCCAGCATTTT
CASSVQGKSFQNQPQHF
>few|TRBJ1-1|TRBD1|TRBV5-1
TGCGCCAGCAGCTTGGAAAGGACAGGCAACACTGAAGCTTTCTTT
CASSLERTGNTEAFF
>.|TRBJ1-2|.|TRBV30
TGTGCCTGGACTCTGGGGGGGGCGTATGTCTACACCTTC
CAWTLGGAYVYTF
>.|TRBJ1-3|.|TRBV15
TGTGCCACCAGCCCATCCCCGCAACACTCTGGAAACACCATATATTTT
CATSPSPQHSGNTIYF
>.|TRBJ2-7|TRBD2|TRBV29-1
TGCAGCGTCGTGGGACTAGCTTCCTACGAGCAGTACTTC
CSVVGLASYEQYF
>once|TRBJ2-3|TRBD1|TRBV19
TGTGCCAGTAGTATAACGGGACAGGGGGAGATCACAGATACGCAGTATTTT
CASSITGQGEITDTQYF
>.|TRBJ1-5|.|TRBV4-3
TGCGCCAGCAGCCAAGATAGGTCGGGGGAAAATCAGCCCCAGCATTTT
CASSQDRSGENQPQHF
>.|TRBJ2-3|TRBD2|TRBV27
TGTGCCAGCAGTTTGGGACTAGCGGACACAGATACGCAGTATTTT
CASSLGLADTDTQYF
>.|TRBJ1-3|.|TRBV7-3
TGTGCCAGCAGCCCAGGGTCGGGAAACACCATATATTTT
CASSPGSGNTIYF
>.|TRBJ2-1|TRBD2|TRBV11-3
TGTGCCAGCAGCCCCAGCGGGGGGGCGCAAAATGAGCAGTTCTTC
CASSPSGGAQNEQFF
>few|TRBJ2-2|TRBD1|TRBV5-1
TGCGCCAGCAGATCCACCCCCGGACAGGGGAACACCGGGGAGCTGTTTTTT
CASRSTPGQGNTGELFF
>.|TRBJ1-5|.|TRBV7-9
TGTGCCAGCAGCCCCGCTACCAATCAGCCCCAGCATTTT
CASSPATNQPQHF
>.|TRBJ2-2|TRBD2|TRBV28
TGTGCCAGCAGTTTGTATCGGGAGGCAGCCGCCTCCGGGGAGCTGTTTTTT
CASSLYREAAASGELFF